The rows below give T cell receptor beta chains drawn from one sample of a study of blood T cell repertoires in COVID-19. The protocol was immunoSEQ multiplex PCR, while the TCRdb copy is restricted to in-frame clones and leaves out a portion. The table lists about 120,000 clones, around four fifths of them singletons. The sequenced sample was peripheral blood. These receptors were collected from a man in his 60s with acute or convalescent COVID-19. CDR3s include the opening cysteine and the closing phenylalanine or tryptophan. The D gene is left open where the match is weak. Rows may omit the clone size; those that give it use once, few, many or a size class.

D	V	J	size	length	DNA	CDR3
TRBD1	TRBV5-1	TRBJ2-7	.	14	TGCGCCAGCAGCGCGGGGACAGGGGGTAACGAGCAGTACTTC	CASSAGTGGNEQYF
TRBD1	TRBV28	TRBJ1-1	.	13	TGTGCCAGCAGTTTGACAGGGAGGACTGAAGCTTTCTTT	CASSLTGRTEAFF
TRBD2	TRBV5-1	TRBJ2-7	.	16	TGCGCCAGCAGCCCTCCCCGTGCTAGCGGGAGGTACGAGCAGTACTTC	CASSPPRASGRYEQYF
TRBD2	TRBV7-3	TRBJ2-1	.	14	TGTGCCAGCAGCCGGACTAGCGGGAGCAATGAGCAGTTCTTC	CASSRTSGSNEQFF
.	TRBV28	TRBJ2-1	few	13	TGTGCCAGCAGCCACCTTTCAGGGGCGACGGAGTTCTTC	CASSHLSGATEFF
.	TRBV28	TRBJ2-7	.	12	TGTGCCAGCAGTTCAACGACAGAAGAGCAGTACTTC	CASSSTTEEQYF
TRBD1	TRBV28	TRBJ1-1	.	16	TGTGCCAGCAGTTTAGGGACAGGGGGAATGAACACTGAAGCTTTCTTT	CASSLGTGGMNTEAFF
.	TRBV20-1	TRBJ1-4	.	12	TGCAGTGCTAGTATAAACCACTATACGGCGGTTTTT	CSASINHYTAVF
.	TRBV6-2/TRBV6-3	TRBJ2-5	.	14	TGTGCCAGCAGTTACCAAGGCGGTTCGCTGCCCCAGTACTTC	CASSYQGGSLPQYF
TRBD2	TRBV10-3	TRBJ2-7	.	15	TGTGCCATCAGTCCGAGACTAGCCACACGCTACGAGCAGTACTTC	CAISPRLATRYEQYF
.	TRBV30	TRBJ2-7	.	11	TGTGCCTGGGGACAGTTCTACGAGCAGTACTTC	CAWGQFYEQYF
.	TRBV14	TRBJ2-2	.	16	TGTGCCAGCAGCCAAGTCTTCGGGACAAAATCCGGGGAGCTGTTTTTT	CASSQVFGTKSGELFF
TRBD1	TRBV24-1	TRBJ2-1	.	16	TGTGCCACCAGTGATCCCGGGACAGGTACTTACAATGAGCAGTTCTTC	CATSDPGTGTYNEQFF
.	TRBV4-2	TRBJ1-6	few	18	TGTGCCAGCAGCCAAGCCCCAGGATCGAGCTCCTATAATTCACCCCTCCACTTT	CASSQAPGSSSYNSPLHF
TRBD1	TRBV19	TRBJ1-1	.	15	TGTGCCAGTACCCCCCCGGGACAGGGTCTGTCTGAAGCTTTCTTT	CASTPPGQGLSEAFF
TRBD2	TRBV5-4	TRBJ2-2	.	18	TGTGCCAGCAGTTGGTGGGCTAGCGGGAGAAGGAGCACCGGGGAGCTGTTTTTT	CASSWWASGRRSTGELFF
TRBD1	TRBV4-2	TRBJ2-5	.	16	TGTGCCAGCAGCCTTGGAGACAGGGGGCGAGGGGAGACCCAGTACTTC	CASSLGDRGRGETQYF
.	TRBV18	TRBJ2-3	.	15	TGTGCCAGCTCTTGGGCGGGTCCTAGCACAGATACGCAGTATTTT	CASSWAGPSTDTQYF
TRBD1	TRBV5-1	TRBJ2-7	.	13	TGCGCCAGCAGCTGGGGGACAGGGTACGAGCAGTACTTC	CASSWGTGYEQYF
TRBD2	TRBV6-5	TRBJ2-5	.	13	TGTGCCAGCCAGCGGGAGCGTCAAGAGACCCAGTACTTC	CASQRERQETQYF
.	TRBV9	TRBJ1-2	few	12	TGTGCCAGCAGCGGCAGGGCCTATGGCTACACCTTC	CASSGRAYGYTF
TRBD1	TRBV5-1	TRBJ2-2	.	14	TGCGCCAGCAATGAACGACAGGGAACCGGGGAGCTGTTTTTT	CASNERQGTGELFF
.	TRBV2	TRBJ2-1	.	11	TGTGCCAGCAGTGAAGGGACTAAGCAGTTCTTC	CASSEGTKQFF
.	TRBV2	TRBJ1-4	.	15	TGTGCCAGCAGTGAATTGCGACAAGCTAATGAAAAACTGTTTTTT	CASSELRQANEKLFF
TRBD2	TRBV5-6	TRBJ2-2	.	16	TGTGCCAGCAGCTTCCGGGCTAGCGGGAGGACCGGGGAGCTGTTTTTT	CASSFRASGRTGELFF
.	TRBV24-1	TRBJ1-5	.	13	TGTGCCACCAGTGATGTAGGGGGACAGCCCCAGCATTTT	CATSDVGGQPQHF
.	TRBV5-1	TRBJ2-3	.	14	TGCGCCAGCAGCTTCGGAGCGGACCGGGATACGCAGTATTTT	CASSFGADRDTQYF
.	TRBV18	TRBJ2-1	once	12	TGTGCCAGCTCACCATATGTCAATGAGCAGTTCTTC	CASSPYVNEQFF
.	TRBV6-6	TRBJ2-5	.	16	TGTGCCAGCAGTTATCATCGCGTAGGGGGACAAGAGACCCAGTACTTC	CASSYHRVGGQETQYF
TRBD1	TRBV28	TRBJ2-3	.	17	TGTGCCAGCAGTTTCAAGGGACAGGGGGTTTGGGCAGATACGCAGTATTTT	CASSFKGQGVWADTQYF
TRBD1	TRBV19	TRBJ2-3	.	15	TGTGCCAGTAGTATAGCCGACAGGGTGGCAGATACGCAGTATTTT	CASSIADRVADTQYF
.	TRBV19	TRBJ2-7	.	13	TGTGCCAGTAGTATAACAGGAGTAAACGAGCAGTACTTC	CASSITGVNEQYF
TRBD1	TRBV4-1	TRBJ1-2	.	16	TGCGCCAGCAGCCAAGCCCCGACCGGGACAGGGGGCGGCTACACCTTC	CASSQAPTGTGGGYTF
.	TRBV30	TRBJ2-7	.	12	TGTGCCTGTCAAGAGAGCTCCTACGAGCAGTACTTC	CACQESSYEQYF
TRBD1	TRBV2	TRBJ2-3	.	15	TGTGCCAGTTATCCGGGACAGGGGTATTTAGATACGCAGTATTTT	CASYPGQGYLDTQYF
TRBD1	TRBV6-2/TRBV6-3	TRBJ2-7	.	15	TGTGCCAGCAGTTTGGACAGGGGGAGTTGGGACGAGCAGTACTTC	CASSLDRGSWDEQYF
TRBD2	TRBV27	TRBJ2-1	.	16	TGTGCCAGCACTTACGGGGCGGGAGAGAGGTACAATGAGCAGTTCTTC	CASTYGAGERYNEQFF
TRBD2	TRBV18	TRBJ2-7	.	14	TGTGCCAGCTCACCACTAGCGGGAGTAGACGAGCAGTACTTC	CASSPLAGVDEQYF
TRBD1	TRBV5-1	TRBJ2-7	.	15	TGCGCCAGCAGCTTGCCGGGACAGGGAGTAGAAGAGCAGTACTTC	CASSLPGQGVEEQYF
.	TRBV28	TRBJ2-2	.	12	TGTGCCAGCATTTCAGGTCCCGGGGAGCTGTTTTTT	CASISGPGELFF
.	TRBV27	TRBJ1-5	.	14	TGTGCCAGCAGTCCCCAGTATAGCAATCAGCCCCAGCATTTT	CASSPQYSNQPQHF
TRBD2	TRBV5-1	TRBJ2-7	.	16	TGCGCCAGCAGAACAACTAGCGGGAGTTATGGGTACGAGCAGTACTTC	CASRTTSGSYGYEQYF
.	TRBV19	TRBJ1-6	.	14	TGTGCCAGTAGTACGGTCGGGAGAAGCTCACCCCTCCACTTT	CASSTVGRSSPLHF
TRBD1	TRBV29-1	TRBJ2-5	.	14	TGCAGCGGTACCGGGACAGGGGGCGGAGAGACCCAGTACTTC	CSGTGTGGGETQYF
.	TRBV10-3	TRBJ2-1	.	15	TGTGCCACAGGGGCTAGCCCTAGTTCCTACAATGAGCAGTTCTTC	CATGASPSSYNEQFF
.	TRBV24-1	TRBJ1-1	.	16	TGTGCCACCAGGGCGGGGGGTGGCAGGGTGAACACTGAAGCTTTCTTT	CATRAGGGRVNTEAFF
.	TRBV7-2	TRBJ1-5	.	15	TGTGCCAGCAGCTTATCTTACACATACAATCAGCCCCAGCATTTT	CASSLSYTYNQPQHF
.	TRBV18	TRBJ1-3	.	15	TGTGCCAGCTCACTTTGGCCGAACTCTGGAAACACCATATATTTT	CASSLWPNSGNTIYF